The 2 T cell receptor beta chains below come from one sample, sequenced in a study of T cell responses to AZD1222 COVID-19 vaccine. Here immunoSEQ multiplex PCR was the method, and the copy in TCRdb shows in-frame clones only, minus some. The sample comprises 70,000 to 90,000 clones, roughly nine tenths of which are singletons, and about 2.9% rests with the top ten. Sample: peripheral blood, taken on day 0 of AZD1222 vaccination. The source is an adult in good health.

V usage is TRBV9 and J usage is TRBJ2-2; 7 nucleotides match TRBD2. Germline V gives CDR1 SGDLS, CDR2 YYNGEE. This CDR3 has 15 residues. The V and J ends lost 0 bases and 10 bases, in that order; junction bases with no gene match: 9. The DNA for the CDR3 is TGTGCCAGCAGCGTAGGGTGGGCTAGCGGTGAGGAGCTGTTTTTT. This encodes CASSVGWASGEELFF.

The V call is TRBV18, the J call TRBJ2-5, with a tentative D call TRBD2 (8 bases). Germline CDR1 KGHSH, CDR2 LQKENI. Between the trimmed V and J ends, which lost 3 bases and 2 bases, there was a span of 19 bases. This CDR3 has 17 residues. For the CDR3, the DNA is TGTGCCAGCTCACCGCAACTTAGCGGGACAGCGCAAGAGACCCAGTACTTC. This gives the protein CASSPQLSGTAQETQYF.